Listed here is a single TCR beta chain. Its antigen is still unknown. The sample belongs to a study of identical twins. Notes on the study in general: The abundant beta clonotypes from cord blood had fewer insertions, and memory repertoires had none of this. For out-of-frame alpha sequences shared by twins, low generation probability was in excess.

Healthy Caucasians, and only they, were the donors. TCRdb passed the 5' RACE reads through MiXCR, listing each CDR3 protein once. The sample shows around 480,000 distinct CDR3 sequences, 13% to 15% of them seen only once. This same sample was also part of a study on yellow fever vaccine responses in identical twins. According to that study: As reported, the vaccine T cell response of twins seemed partly convergent and partly personalized.

The sample comprised CD4+ T cells sorted from blood. This TCR came from a young woman in good health.

The DNA for the CDR3 is TGTGCCAGCATAGTAAAACTCCCTACCCCGTTGTCAGGAGGGCAGCCCCAGCATTTT. This translates into CASIVKLPTPLSGGQPQHF. This rearrangement joins TRBV27 to TRBJ1-5; unclear D gene. V dropped 7 bases and J dropped 7 bases, with 32 bases sitting between them. Germline values: CDR1 MNHEY, CDR2 SMNVEV (reference sequence). This CDR3 has 19 amino acids.